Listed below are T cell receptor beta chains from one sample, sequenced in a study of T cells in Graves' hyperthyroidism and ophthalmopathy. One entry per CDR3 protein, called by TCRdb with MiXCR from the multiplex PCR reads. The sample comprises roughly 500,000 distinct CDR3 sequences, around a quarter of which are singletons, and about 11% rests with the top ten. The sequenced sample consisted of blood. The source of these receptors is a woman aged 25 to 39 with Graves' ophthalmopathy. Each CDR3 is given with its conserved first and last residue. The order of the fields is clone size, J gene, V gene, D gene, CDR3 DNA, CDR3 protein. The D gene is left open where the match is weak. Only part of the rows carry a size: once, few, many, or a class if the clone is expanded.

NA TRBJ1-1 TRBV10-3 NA TGTGCCATCAGCGCGTCTTGGGACACCTTGAACACTGAAGCTTTCTTT CAISASWDTLNTEAFF
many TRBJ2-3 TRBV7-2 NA TGTGCCAGCACCCTAGACCCAGCAGATACGCAGTATTTT CASTLDPADTQYF
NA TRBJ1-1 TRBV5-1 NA TGCGCCAGCAGCTTGGCGGTGGTGGCACTGAACACTGAAGCTTTCTTT CASSLAVVALNTEAFF
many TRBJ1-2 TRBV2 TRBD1 TGTGCCAGCACCTGGGACAGGCAATATGGCTACACCTTC CASTWDRQYGYTF
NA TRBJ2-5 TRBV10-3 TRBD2 TGTGCCACCCAGACTAGCGGGGGGGCAGAGACCCAGTACTTC CATQTSGGAETQYF
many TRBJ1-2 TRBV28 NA TGTGCCAGCAACGTCCCAGGGAACTATGGCTACACCTTC CASNVPGNYGYTF
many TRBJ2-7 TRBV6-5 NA TGTGCCAGCTCCCCCGCTAGCGAGTACGAGCAGTACTTC CASSPASEYEQYF
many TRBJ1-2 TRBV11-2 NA TGTGCCAGCAGCCCTACCTATGGCTACACCTTC CASSPTYGYTF
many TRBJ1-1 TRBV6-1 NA TGTGCCAGCAGTGAAGCCGGGACAAACACTGAAGCTTTCTTT CASSEAGTNTEAFF
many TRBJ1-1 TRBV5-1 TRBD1 TGCGCCAGCGGACAGGGGGCGAACACTGAAGCTTTCTTT CASGQGANTEAFF
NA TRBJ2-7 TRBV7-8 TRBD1 TGTGCCAGCAGCTCGAGACAGGGCGTGACCTACGAGCAGTACTTC CASSSRQGVTYEQYF
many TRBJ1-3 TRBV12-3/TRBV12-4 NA TGTGCCAGCAGTTTTCATTCTGGCTGGGACATCTATGGAAACACCATATATTTT CASSFHSGWDIYGNTIYF
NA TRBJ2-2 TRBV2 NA TGTGCCAGCAGTGAGCTCCTGGGAACCGGGGAGCTGTTTTTT CASSELLGTGELFF
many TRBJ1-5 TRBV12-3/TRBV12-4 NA TGTGCCAGCAGTTGGTCGCGGGAACAGCCCCAGCATTTT CASSWSREQPQHF
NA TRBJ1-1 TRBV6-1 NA TGTGCCAGCAGCTTCAGGGCCGCGGACACTGAAGCTTTCTTT CASSFRAADTEAFF
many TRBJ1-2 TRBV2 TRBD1 TGTGCCAGCATTTCCGGGACAGTGGACTACACCTTC CASISGTVDYTF
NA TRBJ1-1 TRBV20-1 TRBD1 TGCAGTGCCGGACAGGAGAGGACTGAAGCTTTCTTT CSAGQERTEAFF
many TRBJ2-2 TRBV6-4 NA TGTGCCAGCAGTCCCGGCTTTAACACCGGGGAGCTGTTTTTT CASSPGFNTGELFF
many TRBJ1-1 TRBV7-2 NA TGTGCCAGCAGCTCGTCAGGCTGGGGGACGAACACTGAAGCTTTCTTT CASSSSGWGTNTEAFF
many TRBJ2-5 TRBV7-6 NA TGTGCCAGCAGTTGGACACGAGAAGAGACCCAGTACTTC CASSWTREETQYF
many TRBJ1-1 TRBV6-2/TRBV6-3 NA TGTGCCAGCGTTCCTCCCGGGACTCTGAACACTGAAGCTTTCTTT CASVPPGTLNTEAFF
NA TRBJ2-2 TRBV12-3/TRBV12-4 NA TGTGCCAGCAGTTTAGAGCAAATCGGGGAGCTGTTTTTT CASSLEQIGELFF
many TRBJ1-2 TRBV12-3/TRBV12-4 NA TGTGCCAGCAGTCCCCTAGGGTCCGGGACACTCTATGGCTACACCTTC CASSPLGSGTLYGYTF
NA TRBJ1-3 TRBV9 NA TGTGCCAGCAGCGTAGGGGAGGGCTCTGGAAACACCATATATTTT CASSVGEGSGNTIYF
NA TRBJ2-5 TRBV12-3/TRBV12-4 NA TGTGCCAGCAGCATAGAGGCGGGAAGCCCCAGGACCCAGTACTTC CASSIEAGSPRTQYF
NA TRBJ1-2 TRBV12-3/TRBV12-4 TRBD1 TGCGCCAGCAGCTTGTCCCAGGGACAGCATAACTATGGCTACACCTTC CASSLSQGQHNYGYTF
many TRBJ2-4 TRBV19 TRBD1 TGTGCCAGTAGTGACGGATTAACAGGGGAAAACATTCAGTACTTC CASSDGLTGENIQYF
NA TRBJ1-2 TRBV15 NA TGTGCCACCAGCAGAGCACCAGGGACAAACTATGGCTACACCTTC CATSRAPGTNYGYTF
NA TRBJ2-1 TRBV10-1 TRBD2 TGCGCCAGCAGCGAACTAGCGGGAGTAGGGAATGAGCAGTTCTTC CASSELAGVGNEQFF
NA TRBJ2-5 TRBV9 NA TGTGCCAGCAGCGTAGGGGGATTCAATAAAGAGACCCAGTACTTC CASSVGGFNKETQYF
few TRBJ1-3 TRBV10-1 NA TGCGCCAGCAGTGGGGCCGGTCCTGGAAACACCATATATTTT CASSGAGPGNTIYF
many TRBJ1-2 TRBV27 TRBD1 TGTGCCAGCAGTTTAAGGGGGGGGACAGGGCAAGGCTACACCTTC CASSLRGGTGQGYTF
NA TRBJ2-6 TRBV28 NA TGTGCCAGCAGCCCTGGACAGTTCTCTGGGGCCAACGTCCTGACTTTC CASSPGQFSGANVLTF
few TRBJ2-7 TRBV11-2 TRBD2 TGTGCCAGCAGCTCGGGGGGGGGTTTGACCTACGAGCAGTACTTC CASSSGGGLTYEQYF
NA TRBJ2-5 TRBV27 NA TGTGCCAGCAGTTTTACCGGGAGCCTCCCAGAGACCCAGTACTTC CASSFTGSLPETQYF
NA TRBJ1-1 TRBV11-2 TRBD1 TGTGCCAGCAGCTTCTTGACAGGGTGGGAGCACACTGAAGCTTTCTTT CASSFLTGWEHTEAFF
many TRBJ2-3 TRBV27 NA TGTGCCAGCAGTTCGGGCGGGACGTTGATGGCCTCCACAGATACGCAGTATTTT CASSSGGTLMASTDTQYF
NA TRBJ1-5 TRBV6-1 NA TGTGCCAGCAGGATACAGAGCTATAGCTATCAGCCTCAGCATTTT CASRIQSYSYQPQHF
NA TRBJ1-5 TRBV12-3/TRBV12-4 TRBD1 TGTGCCAGCAGCAAACAGGGGGCGGGGGGTCAGCCCCAGCATTTT CASSKQGAGGQPQHF
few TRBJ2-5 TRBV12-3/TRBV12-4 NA TGTGCCAGTTCGCCCCCCGGGGTCGCCGAAGAGACCCAGTACTTC CASSPPGVAEETQYF
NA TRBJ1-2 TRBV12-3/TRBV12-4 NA TGTGCCAGCACCCGGAGATCCTATGGCTACACCTTC CASTRRSYGYTF
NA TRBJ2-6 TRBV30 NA TGTGCCGGGGGGCGATCTGGGGCCAACGTCCTGACTTTC CAGGRSGANVLTF
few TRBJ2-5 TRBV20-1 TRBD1 TGCAGCGTACTACGGGACAGTAGAGAGACCCAGTACTTC CSVLRDSRETQYF
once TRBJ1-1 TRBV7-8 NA TGTGCCAGCAACGGAGCAGGGACTGAAGCTTTCTTT CASNGAGTEAFF
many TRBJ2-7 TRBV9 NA TGTGCCAACAGCGTAGCCCCCCTGGGGGCCTACGAGCAGTACTTC CANSVAPLGAYEQYF
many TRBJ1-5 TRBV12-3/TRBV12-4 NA TGTGCCAGCAGTCAAGATTATAGCAATCAGCCCCAGCATTTT CASSQDYSNQPQHF